What follows are 16 T cell receptor beta chains derived from one specimen sequenced in a study of T cells of healthy individuals. Using its own MiXCR run on the 5' RACE reads, TCRdb lists one record per CDR3 protein. The data show about 82,000 distinct CDR3 sequences, more than 4.5% seen once. The receptors shown here come from a female donor in good health.

This clonotype has at least ten counts. The chain uses TRBV6-2 or TRBV6-3 and TRBJ2-1; no clear D gene. The germline V gene encodes CDR1 MNHEY and CDR2 SVGEGT. The V end lost 7 bases, the J end lost 7 bases, and 8 bases lay between the germline ends. The CDR3 contains 11 residues. The CDR3 reads CASNRLNEQFF. CDR3 coding DNA: TGTGCCAGCAACCGTTTAAATGAGCAGTTCTTC.

At least ten counts were recorded for this clonotype. The V and J genes are TRBV4-1 and TRBJ2-7; D possibly corresponds to TRBD1 (8 bases). Germline V CDR1 and CDR2: MGHRA, YSYEKL. Trimming stripped 0 bases from V and 1 base from J, with 16 bases between. The CDR3 runs 17 residues. The CDR3 bases are TGCGCCAGCAGCCAAGATCTACAGGGGGGGTCTTCCTACGAGCAGTACTTC. Translation gives CASSQDLQGGSSYEQYF.

Many counts were recorded for this clonotype. The V call is TRBV6-5, the J call TRBJ2-3; D possibly corresponds to TRBD2 (5 bases). Looked up from germline, CDR1 is MNHEY and CDR2 is SVGAGI. This CDR3 has 17 residues. Trimming left V 5 bases short and J 8 bases short, with 26 bases between. The CDR3 coding sequence is TGTGCCAGCAGTCTGGCTTTGCCCCCCACTACACGGGGTACGCAGTATTTT. This gives the protein CASSLALPPTTRGTQYF.

The chain couples TRBV4-2 to TRBJ1-5; a weak D match, TRBD1 (5 bases). V lost 0 bases, J lost 7 bases, and 19 bases lay in between. The CDR3 spans 17 residues. The germline gives CDR1 LGHNA, CDR2 YNFKEQ. This CDR3 is CASSQELGSRGGQPQHF. In DNA form, the CDR3 reads TGTGCCAGCAGCCAAGAATTAGGCTCTAGGGGAGGGCAGCCCCAGCATTTT.

This clonotype was seen at least ten times. V is TRBV6-5 and J is TRBJ1-5; weak D call: TRBD1 (5 bases). Trimming pared 5 bases from V and 2 bases from J, leaving 16 bases between. The CDR3 extends over 16 amino acids. Germline values: CDR1 MNHEY, CDR2 SVGAGI. CDR3 nucleotides: TGTGCCAGCAGTCCTCTGGGCACGGGGGGCAATCAGCCCCAGCATTTT. Its translation is CASSPLGTGGNQPQHF.

This clonotype was counted ten times or more. The rearrangement uses TRBV6-6 and TRBJ2-5; D unresolved. The ends were cut back, 4 bases at V and 3 bases at J, with 24 bases in the middle. The CDR3 length is 18 residues. From germline, CDR1 is MNHNY and CDR2 SVGAGI (reference sequence). This chain's CDR3 is CASSSPIAWTEKKETQYF. CDR3 bases: TGTGCCAGCAGTTCCCCGATAGCCTGGACGGAAAAAAAAGAGACCCAGTACTTC.

This sequence joins TRBV9 and TRBJ2-3; 10 bases map to TRBD2. CDR3 size: 17 residues. Germline V gene sequence: CDR1 SGDLS, CDR2 YYNGEE. V lost 0 bases to trimming and J lost 7 bases; unmatched junction nucleotides: 11. The CDR3, as DNA: TGTGCCAGCAGCGTAGAAGCGGGAGGGTCCGGGACCCATACGCAGTATTTT. This sequence encodes CASSVEAGGSGTHTQYF.

This chain connects TRBV28 to TRBJ2-7, with 7 bases that match TRBD2. The V and J ends lost 5 bases and 7 bases, in that order; junction bases with no gene match: 14. This CDR3 has 15 residues. The germline V gene has CDR1 MDHEN and CDR2 SYDVKM. The CDR3 reads CASSLGGGRYWEQYF. Written as DNA, the CDR3 is TGTGCCAGCAGTCTTGGGGGGGGGAGATACTGGGAGCAGTACTTC. Based on the CDR3 plus reference TRBV28 and TRBJ2-7, the full variable domain is DVKVTQSSRYLVKRTGEKVFLECVQDMDHENMFWYRQDPGLGLRLIYFSYDVKMKEKGDIPEGYSVSREKKERFSLILESASTNQTSMYLCASSLGGGRYWEQYFGPGTRLTVT.

This clonotype was seen ten or more times. V is TRBV4-3 and J is TRBJ2-7, with TRBD1 as a possible D gene (5 bases). Trimming took 0 bases from V and 4 from J, leaving 13 bases between them. CDR3 length: 15 amino acids. Germline-derived CDR1 and CDR2 are LGHNA and YSLEER. CDR3 coding DNA: TGCGCCAGCAGCCAAGAATTTACCAGGGCTTACGAGCAGTACTTC. Protein sequence: CASSQEFTRAYEQYF.

There are many counts of this clonotype. The CDR3 region has the DNA TGTGCCAGCAGTTTAAGACAGGGCCTCTACGAGCAGTACTTC. Amino acids: CASSLRQGLYEQYF. The chain joins TRBV27 to TRBJ2-7, with 7 bases identical to TRBD1. The CDR3 is 14 residues long. Trimming removed 2 bases from V and 3 bases from J; junction bases left unmatched: 4. CDR1 MNHEY and CDR2 SMNVEV come from the germline V gene (reference sequence).

This clonotype was detected ten times or more. This chain uses TRBV12-3 or TRBV12-4 with TRBJ1-1, with a tentative D call TRBD1 (5 bases). The V end was cut by 2 bases, the J end by 4 bases, with 8 bases between. CDR3 size: 13 residues. The DNA for the CDR3 is TGTGCCAGCAGTTTAAAGGGGTCCACTGAAGCTTTCTTT. Translation: CASSLKGSTEAFF.

The CDR3 bases are TGTGCCAGCAGAACACAGGGTGCGCTAAACGAGCAGTTCTTC. This translates into CASRTQGALNEQFF. The rearrangement joins TRBV12-3 or TRBV12-4 to TRBJ2-1; D might be TRBD1 (6 bases). The CDR3 is 14 amino acids. The ends were cut back, 6 bases at V and 10 bases at J, with 19 bases in the middle.

This clonotype was picked up a small number of times. The CDR3 region has the DNA TGTGCCATCAGTGACAGGGGGTATAACTATGGCTACACCTTC. The encoded protein is CAISDRGYNYGYTF. The chain combines TRBV10-3 with TRBJ1-2, with 7 bases identical to TRBD1. This CDR3 spans 14 amino acids. V lost 3 bases to trimming and J lost 1 base; unmatched junction nucleotides: 2. In germline, CDR1 is ENHRY, CDR2 SYGVKD.

The chain uses TRBV5-1 and TRBJ1-6; D gene ambiguous. V shed 3 bases and J shed 10 bases, with 14 bases lying between them. The CDR3 totals 14 residues. CDR1 and CDR2 (germline): SGHRS, YFSETQ. CDR3 residues: CASSSAGSESPLHF. The CDR3 bases are TGCGCCAGCAGCTCGGCAGGTTCCGAGTCACCCCTCCACTTT.

This clonotype was counted at least ten times. The chain recombines TRBV5-1 with TRBJ2-1; D might be TRBD1 (5 bases). The CDR3 has 14 amino acids. V was shortened by 6 bases and J by 7 bases, with 17 bases between the two germline ends. Germline V lookup: CDR1 SGHRS, CDR2 YFSETQ. The CDR3: CASNPVAGKNEQFF. CDR3 nucleotides: TGCGCCAGCAATCCGGTGGCAGGGAAGAATGAGCAGTTCTTC.

The chain recombines TRBV7-9 with TRBJ1-2; unclear D gene. The CDR3 has 14 residues. From germline, CDR1 is SEHNR and CDR2 FQNEAQ (reference sequence). The germline V and J ends were trimmed by 2 bases and 1 base, with 8 bases remaining between them. CDR3 protein: CASSLHIDNYGYTF. The CDR3 region has the DNA TGTGCCAGCAGCTTACATATTGATAACTATGGCTACACCTTC.